These T cell receptor beta chains were read from a single sample in a study of shared clonotypes between healthy human individuals. The table came from immunoSEQ multiplex PCR; TCRdb's copy has only in-frame clones and leaves some out. The repertoire consists of 2 million or so clones, with 95% occurring once and the leading ten covering about 0.13%. What was sequenced was naive CD4+ T cells sorted from blood. Every receptor here comes from a man aged 18 to 30 in good health. The CDR3 runs from the conserved cysteine through the conserved F or W. Each record gives: D gene, V gene, J gene, CDR3 length, clone size, CDR3 protein, CDR3 DNA. A D gene is named only where the DNA matches it firmly. Part of the rows lack a size; the others show once, few, many or a class for expanded clones.

D: .; V: TRBV2; J: TRBJ2-7; length: 12; size: .; CDR3: CASSETGYEQYF; DNA: TGTGCCAGCAGTGAGACGGGATACGAGCAGTACTTC
D: .; V: TRBV5-1; J: TRBJ2-5; length: 13; size: .; CDR3: CASRDDLQETQYF; DNA: TGCGCCAGCAGGGACGACTTGCAAGAGACCCAGTACTTC
D: .; V: TRBV10-3; J: TRBJ2-2; length: 12; size: .; CDR3: CAVWPGTGELFF; DNA: TGTGCCGTTTGGCCCGGGACCGGGGAGCTGTTTTTT
D: TRBD1; V: TRBV6-1; J: TRBJ2-1; length: 15; size: .; CDR3: CASSTPGQRRNEQFF; DNA: TGTGCCAGCAGCACTCCGGGACAGAGACGGAATGAGCAGTTCTTC
D: .; V: TRBV28; J: TRBJ2-1; length: 14; size: .; CDR3: CASLGGVTYNEQFF; DNA: TGTGCCAGTCTTGGGGGTGTCACCTACAATGAGCAGTTCTTC
D: .; V: TRBV29-1; J: TRBJ1-2; length: 13; size: .; CDR3: CSVAILHPYGYTF; DNA: TGCAGCGTTGCAATCCTCCATCCCTATGGCTACACCTTC
D: .; V: TRBV30; J: TRBJ2-2; length: 12; size: .; CDR3: CAWGAQDLELFF; DNA: TGTGCCTGGGGGGCTCAAGATTTGGAGCTGTTTTTT
D: .; V: TRBV2; J: TRBJ1-1; length: 14; size: .; CDR3: CASRTGRAGTEAFF; DNA: TGTGCCAGCAGAACTGGACGAGCGGGGACTGAAGCTTTCTTT
D: .; V: TRBV28; J: TRBJ2-7; length: 15; size: .; CDR3: CASRHQGTLSYEQYF; DNA: TGTGCCAGCAGGCACCAGGGGACCCTCTCCTACGAGCAGTACTTC
D: .; V: TRBV6-5; J: TRBJ1-1; length: 14; size: .; CDR3: CASSQPGSLLEAFF; DNA: TGTGCCAGCAGTCAACCGGGGTCTCTCCTTGAAGCTTTCTTT
D: .; V: TRBV18; J: TRBJ2-5; length: 17; size: .; CDR3: CASSSVSGGRGEETQYF; DNA: TGTGCCAGCTCCTCCGTTTCCGGGGGGCGCGGTGAAGAGACCCAGTACTTC
D: .; V: TRBV5-1; J: TRBJ2-7; length: 14; size: .; CDR3: CASSLGSGVAEQYF; DNA: TGCGCCAGCAGCTTGGGTTCGGGAGTAGCCGAGCAGTACTTC
D: TRBD1; V: TRBV2; J: TRBJ1-6; length: 14; size: .; CDR3: CASTPDRDNSPLHF; DNA: TGTGCCAGCACCCCGGACAGGGATAATTCACCCCTCCACTTT
D: .; V: TRBV28; J: TRBJ1-2; length: 14; size: once; CDR3: CASSSTSHSYGYTF; DNA: TGTGCCAGCAGTTCTACCTCTCACAGCTATGGCTACACCTTC
D: TRBD1; V: TRBV5-1; J: TRBJ2-5; length: 16; size: .; CDR3: CASSLTDRGYQETQYF; DNA: TGCGCCAGCAGCTTAACGGACAGGGGGTACCAAGAGACCCAGTACTTC
D: .; V: TRBV7-9; J: TRBJ2-5; length: 19; size: .; CDR3: CASSDLYTGGRMYQETQYF; DNA: TGTGCCAGCAGCGACCTCTATACCGGGGGACGGATGTACCAAGAGACCCAGTACTTC
D: TRBD1; V: TRBV9; J: TRBJ2-2; length: 15; size: .; CDR3: CASSYRTGAGGELFF; DNA: TGTGCCAGCAGCTACCGGACAGGGGCGGGCGGGGAGCTGTTTTTT
D: .; V: TRBV5-1; J: TRBJ2-3; length: 11; size: .; CDR3: CARPSTDTQYF; DNA: TGCGCCAGACCTTCCACAGATACGCAGTATTTT
D: TRBD1; V: TRBV6-6; J: TRBJ1-2; length: 12; size: .; CDR3: CASTTGVFGYTF; DNA: TGTGCCAGCACGACAGGGGTATTCGGCTACACCTTC
D: .; V: TRBV18; J: TRBJ1-1; length: 13; size: .; CDR3: CASSPLMNTEAFF; DNA: TGTGCCAGCTCACCACTTATGAACACTGAAGCTTTCTTT
D: TRBD2; V: TRBV30; J: TRBJ2-3; length: 15; size: .; CDR3: CAWSVGSGISDTQYF; DNA: TGTGCCTGGAGTGTAGGTAGCGGGATATCAGATACGCAGTATTTT
D: .; V: TRBV2; J: TRBJ2-5; length: 14; size: .; CDR3: CASSTDSLGGSQYF; DNA: TGTGCCAGCAGTACCGACAGTCTGGGTGGATCCCAGTACTTC
D: .; V: TRBV20-1; J: TRBJ2-7; length: 11; size: .; CDR3: CTALLVCEQYF; DNA: TGCACCGCACTACTAGTCTGCGAGCAGTACTTC
D: .; V: TRBV5-1; J: TRBJ1-2; length: 13; size: .; CDR3: CASSSGDNYGYTF; DNA: TGCGCCAGCTCGTCCGGGGACAACTATGGCTACACCTTC
D: TRBD1; V: TRBV30; J: TRBJ1-5; length: 12; size: .; CDR3: CAWSAPGQTQHF; DNA: TGTGCCTGGAGTGCTCCGGGACAGACCCAGCATTTT
D: TRBD2; V: TRBV10-3; J: TRBJ2-2; length: 16; size: .; CDR3: CAISQASGRNTGELFF; DNA: TGTGCCATCAGTCAGGCTAGCGGGAGGAACACCGGGGAGCTGTTTTTT
D: TRBD2; V: TRBV5-1; J: TRBJ2-5; length: 17; size: .; CDR3: CASSLVASGGAEETQYF; DNA: TGCGCCAGCAGCTTGGTTGCTAGCGGGGGGGCCGAAGAGACCCAGTACTTC
D: TRBD1; V: TRBV2; J: TRBJ2-5; length: 14; size: .; CDR3: CASSDYRGRETQYF; DNA: TGTGCCAGCAGTGACTACAGGGGGCGAGAGACCCAGTACTTC
D: .; V: TRBV5-1; J: TRBJ2-1; length: 15; size: .; CDR3: CASSLEAISYNEQFF; DNA: TGCGCCAGCAGCTTGGAAGCGATCTCCTACAATGAGCAGTTCTTC
D: .; V: TRBV7-2; J: TRBJ1-5; length: 14; size: .; CDR3: CASSLTRGQQPQHF; DNA: TGTGCCAGCAGCTTAACGAGGGGCCAGCAGCCCCAGCATTTT
D: TRBD2; V: TRBV7-8; J: TRBJ2-7; length: 19; size: .; CDR3: CASSLYGLGAFHWEGEQYF; DNA: TGTGCCAGCAGCTTATACGGACTAGGTGCCTTCCATTGGGAGGGCGAGCAGTACTTC
D: .; V: TRBV28; J: TRBJ2-7; length: 13; size: .; CDR3: CASSTPGSREQYF; DNA: TGTGCCAGCAGTACTCCCGGGAGCCGGGAGCAGTACTTC
D: TRBD1; V: TRBV19; J: TRBJ2-7; length: 14; size: .; CDR3: CASSPGQGDYEQYF; DNA: TGTGCCAGTAGCCCGGGACAGGGGGACTACGAGCAGTACTTC
D: .; V: TRBV28; J: TRBJ1-6; length: 12; size: .; CDR3: CASTDLPGSLHF; DNA: TGTGCCAGCACCGATCTACCAGGCTCCCTCCACTTT
D: TRBD1; V: TRBV30; J: TRBJ1-6; length: 12; size: .; CDR3: CAWSGRTGPLHF; DNA: TGTGCCTGGAGTGGAAGGACAGGGCCCCTCCACTTT
D: .; V: TRBV5-6; J: TRBJ2-7; length: 15; size: once; CDR3: CASSDEPSASYEQYF; DNA: TGTGCCAGCAGCGATGAACCTAGCGCCTCCTACGAGCAGTACTTC
D: .; V: TRBV6-6; J: TRBJ2-5; length: 15; size: .; CDR3: CASTPIVGGLETQYF; DNA: TGTGCCAGCACCCCTATCGTGGGGGGACTTGAGACCCAGTACTTC
D: .; V: TRBV28; J: TRBJ1-5; length: 13; size: .; CDR3: CASSLNSNQPQHF; DNA: TGTGCCAGCAGTCTCAATAGCAATCAGCCCCAGCATTTT
D: .; V: TRBV7-9; J: TRBJ2-7; length: 14; size: .; CDR3: CASSSSRGNYEQYF; DNA: TGTGCCAGCAGCTCGTCCAGAGGGAATTACGAGCAGTACTTC
D: TRBD2; V: TRBV19; J: TRBJ2-1; length: 13; size: .; CDR3: CASTAGGRNEQFF; DNA: TGTGCCAGTACAGCGGGGGGCCGGAATGAGCAGTTCTTC
D: .; V: TRBV29-1; J: TRBJ2-7; length: 12; size: once; CDR3: CSVEVSSYEQYF; DNA: TGCAGCGTTGAGGTCAGCTCCTACGAGCAGTACTTC
D: TRBD1; V: TRBV2; J: TRBJ2-5; length: 15; size: once; CDR3: CASSRTGTGQETQYF; DNA: TGTGCCAGCAGTAGGACCGGGACAGGCCAAGAGACCCAGTACTTC
D: .; V: TRBV30; J: TRBJ1-1; length: 13; size: many; CDR3: CAWIRLPNTEAFF; DNA: TGTGCCTGGATAAGACTCCCGAACACTGAAGCTTTCTTT
D: TRBD1; V: TRBV7-2; J: TRBJ2-5; length: 15; size: .; CDR3: CASSPGAGGRETQYF; DNA: TGTGCCAGCAGCCCTGGTGCAGGGGGCCGTGAGACCCAGTACTTC
D: .; V: TRBV28; J: TRBJ1-6; length: 14; size: .; CDR3: CATHEGGGSGPLHF; DNA: TGTGCCACCCATGAGGGGGGGGGATCGGGACCCCTCCACTTT
D: .; V: TRBV30; J: TRBJ1-1; length: 14; size: .; CDR3: CAWAYDSMNTEAFF; DNA: TGTGCCTGGGCATACGACAGCATGAACACTGAAGCTTTCTTT